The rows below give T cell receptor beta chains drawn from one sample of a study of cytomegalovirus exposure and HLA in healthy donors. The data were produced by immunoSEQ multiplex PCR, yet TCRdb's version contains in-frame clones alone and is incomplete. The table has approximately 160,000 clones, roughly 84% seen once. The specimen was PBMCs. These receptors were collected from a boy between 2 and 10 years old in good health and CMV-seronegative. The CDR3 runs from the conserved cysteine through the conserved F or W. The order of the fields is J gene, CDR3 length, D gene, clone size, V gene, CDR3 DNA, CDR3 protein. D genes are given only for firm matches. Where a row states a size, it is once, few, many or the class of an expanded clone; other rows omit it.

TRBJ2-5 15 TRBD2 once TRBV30 TGTGCCTGGAGTTGGGGCGGGAGGGCCCCAGAGACCCAGTACTTC CAWSWGGRAPETQYF
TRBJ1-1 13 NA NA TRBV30 TGTGCCTGGACGCGCCGTACCTCGGGAATAGCTTTCTTT CAWTRRTSGIAFF
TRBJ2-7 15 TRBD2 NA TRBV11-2 TGTGCCAGCAGCTCCCTAGCGGGAGTCAGCAGCGAGCAGTACTTC CASSSLAGVSSEQYF
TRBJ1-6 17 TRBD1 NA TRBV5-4 TGTGCCAGCAGCCTACGACAGGGATATTCCTATAATTCACCCCTCCACTTT CASSLRQGYSYNSPLHF
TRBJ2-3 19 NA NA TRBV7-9 TGTGCCAGCAGCTCAAAAACACACCCGTCCAGCGCACGTTCAGATACGCAGTATTTT CASSSKTHPSSARSDTQYF
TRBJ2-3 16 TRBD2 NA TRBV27 TGTGCCAGCAGTCCTCTAGCGGAGGGGAGCACAGATACGCAGTATTTT CASSPLAEGSTDTQYF
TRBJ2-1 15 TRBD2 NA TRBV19 TGTGCCAGTAGTACCCTGGGGGGGACCTACAATGAGCAGTTCTTC CASSTLGGTYNEQFF
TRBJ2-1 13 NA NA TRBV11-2 TGTGCCAGCAGCTCGGGGACCTACAATGAGCAGTTCTTC CASSSGTYNEQFF
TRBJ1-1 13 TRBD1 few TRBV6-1 TGTGCCAGCAGTAACCCGGGACAGGTTGCTGCTTTCTTT CASSNPGQVAAFF
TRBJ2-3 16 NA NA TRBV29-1 TGCAACGTTGAAATAGGTTTTAAGGAGGCCACAGATACGCAGTATTTT CNVEIGFKEATDTQYF
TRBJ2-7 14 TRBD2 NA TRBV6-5 TGTGCCAGCAGAGTATCTAGCGGGAGTTACGAGCAGTACTTC CASRVSSGSYEQYF
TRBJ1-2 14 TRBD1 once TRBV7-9 TGTGCCAGCAGCTTAACGACAGGGAACTATGGCTACACCTTC CASSLTTGNYGYTF
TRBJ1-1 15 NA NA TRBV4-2 TGTGCCAGCAGCCCCCAACACGGGTCCCAAGGTGAAGCTTTCTTT CASSPQHGSQGEAFF
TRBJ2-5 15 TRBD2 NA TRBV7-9 TGTGCCAGCAGCTTGAACGGGGCGGGAGGGGAGACCCAGTACTTC CASSLNGAGGETQYF
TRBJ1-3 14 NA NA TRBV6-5 TGTGCCAGCAGTTACTCCAGGGAGGAAAACACCATATATTTT CASSYSREENTIYF
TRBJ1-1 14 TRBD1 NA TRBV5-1 TGCGCCAGCAGCCCCCAGGGGGAAAGTAGTGAAGCTTTCTTT CASSPQGESSEAFF
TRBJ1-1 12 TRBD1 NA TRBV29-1 TGCAGCGTAGTGACAGGGACCACTGAAGCTTTCTTT CSVVTGTTEAFF
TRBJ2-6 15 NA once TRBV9 TGTGCCAGCAGGAAAGGAGGATCTGGGGCCAACGTCCTGACTTTC CASRKGGSGANVLTF
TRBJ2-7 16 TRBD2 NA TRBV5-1 TGCGCCAGCAGCTTGAGTTTGACTAGCGGGAGCTACGAGCAGTACTTC CASSLSLTSGSYEQYF
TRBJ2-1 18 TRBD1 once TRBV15 TGTGCCACCAGCAGAGATCTCTGGGGACAGGGGTTCTACAATGAGCAGTTCTTC CATSRDLWGQGFYNEQFF
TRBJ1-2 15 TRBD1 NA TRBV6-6 TGTGCCAGCAGGCAAGGGACAGAACCTAACTATGGCTACACCTTC CASRQGTEPNYGYTF
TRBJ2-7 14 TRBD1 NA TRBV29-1 TGCAGCGTTGAAGAGGACGGGACAGACTACGAGCAGTACTTC CSVEEDGTDYEQYF
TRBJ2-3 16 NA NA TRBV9 TGTGCCAGCAGCACCCGTAGCGCCTTTGACACAGATACGCAGTATTTT CASSTRSAFDTDTQYF
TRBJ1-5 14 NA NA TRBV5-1 TGCGCCAGCAGCCTCAATACTAGAGAGGAGCCCCAGCATTTT CASSLNTREEPQHF
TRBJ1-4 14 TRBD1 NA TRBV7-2 TGTGCCAGCAGCCACCGGACAGGGGATGAAAAACTGTTTTTT CASSHRTGDEKLFF
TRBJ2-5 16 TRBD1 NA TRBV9 TGTGCCAGCAGCGACAGGACAGGGGCGGTCCAAGAGACCCAGTACTTC CASSDRTGAVQETQYF
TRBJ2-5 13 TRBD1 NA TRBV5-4 TGTGCCAGCAGCCGGACAGGGGCCGAGACCCAGTACTTC CASSRTGAETQYF
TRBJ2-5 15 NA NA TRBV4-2 TGTGCCAGCAGCCAAGAATCGGGGTTCCAAGAGACCCAGTACTTC CASSQESGFQETQYF
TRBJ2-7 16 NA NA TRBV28 TGTGCCAGCAGTCCCATAGGTGTGACAGGTACCTACGAGCAGTACTTC CASSPIGVTGTYEQYF
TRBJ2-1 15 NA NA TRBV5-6 TGTGCCAGCAGCCCCAGGGGCGCCTCATACAATGAGCAGTTCTTC CASSPRGASYNEQFF
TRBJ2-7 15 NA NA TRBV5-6 TGTGCCAGCAGCCCGCCGGGACTTCTACTAGGGGAGCAGTACTTC CASSPPGLLLGEQYF
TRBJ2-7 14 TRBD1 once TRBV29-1 TGCAGCGTCGCCCTCGGACAGGGGGCCTACGAGCAGTACTTC CSVALGQGAYEQYF
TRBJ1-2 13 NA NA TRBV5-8 TGTGCCAGCAGCTTGACAGGGCACTATGGCTACACCTTC CASSLTGHYGYTF
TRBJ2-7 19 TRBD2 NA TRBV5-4 TGTGCCAGCAGCTTGGGGCCCTCCAGCGGGAGTAGGGTCTGGAGGGAGCAGTACTTC CASSLGPSSGSRVWREQYF
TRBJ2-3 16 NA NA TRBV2 TGTGCCAGCAAAGGGGGCCCGGGACTTAGCACAGATACGCAGTATTTT CASKGGPGLSTDTQYF
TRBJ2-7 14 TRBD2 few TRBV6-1 TGTGCCAGCACGGGGCTAGCGGGGCCTTACGAGCAGTACTTC CASTGLAGPYEQYF
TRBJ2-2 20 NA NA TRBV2 TGTGCCAGCAGTGGGTTGTTGGGGACTCCCCGGTTCGCGAACACCGGGGAGCTGTTTTTT CASSGLLGTPRFANTGELFF
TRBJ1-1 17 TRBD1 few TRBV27 TGTGCCAGCAGAGGTGGTAGGGGGCAAGTCATGAACACTGAAGCTTTCTTT CASRGGRGQVMNTEAFF
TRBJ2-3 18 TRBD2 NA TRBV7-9 TGTGCCAGCAGCTTATTCTCGCGGGAGGGCCTGGGGACAGATACGCAGTATTTT CASSLFSREGLGTDTQYF
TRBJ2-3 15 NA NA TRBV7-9 TGTGCCAGCAGCCCGCAATCAGGGAGCACAGATACGCAGTATTTT CASSPQSGSTDTQYF
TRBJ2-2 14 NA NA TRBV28 TGTGCCAGCAGTGAGGCGGTTAACACCGGGGAGCTGTTTTTT CASSEAVNTGELFF
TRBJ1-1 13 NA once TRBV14 TGTGCCAGCAGCCAAGATTTCGGCACTGAAGCTTTCTTT CASSQDFGTEAFF
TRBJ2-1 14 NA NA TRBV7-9 TGTGCCAGCAGCTTGGACAGCTCCTACAATGAGCAGTTCTTC CASSLDSSYNEQFF
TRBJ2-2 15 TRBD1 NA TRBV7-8 TGTGCCAGCACCTCGGACAGGGGCGGTACCGGGGAGCTGTTTTTT CASTSDRGGTGELFF
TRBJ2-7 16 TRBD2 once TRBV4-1 TGCGCCAGCAGCCAAGATCCCGGGACTAGACCCTACGAGCAGTACTTC CASSQDPGTRPYEQYF
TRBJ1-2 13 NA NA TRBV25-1 TGTGCCAGCAGGCAGGGGCGCGACTATGGCTACACCTTC CASRQGRDYGYTF
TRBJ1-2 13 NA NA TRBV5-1 TGCGCCAGCAGCTTGGTATCGAGGGATGGCTACACCTTC CASSLVSRDGYTF
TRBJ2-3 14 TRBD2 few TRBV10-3 TGTGCCATCAGTGAGTCGCGGGGGACAGATACGCAGTATTTT CAISESRGTDTQYF
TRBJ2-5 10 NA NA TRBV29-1 TGCAGCGTTCAGGGAGAGACCCAGTACTTC CSVQGETQYF
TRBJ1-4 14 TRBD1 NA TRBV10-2 TGCGCCAGCAGCCCGGACAGGAATAATGAAAAACTGTTTTTT CASSPDRNNEKLFF
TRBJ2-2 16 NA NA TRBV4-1 TGCGCCAGCAGCTCGGGGGACAGTTCGAACACCGGGGAGCTGTTTTTT CASSSGDSSNTGELFF
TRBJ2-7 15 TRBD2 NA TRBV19 TGTGCCAGTAGTGACGGACTAGGTCCGCCCTACGAGCAGTACTTC CASSDGLGPPYEQYF
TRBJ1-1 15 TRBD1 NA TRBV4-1 TGCGCCAGCAGCCACACAGGGGACCTGAACACTGAAGCTTTCTTT CASSHTGDLNTEAFF
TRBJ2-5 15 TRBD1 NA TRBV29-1 TGCAGCGTTGAACCCGGACAGGGCAATCAAGAGACCCAGTACTTC CSVEPGQGNQETQYF
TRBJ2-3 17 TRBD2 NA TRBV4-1 TGCGCCAGCAGCCAACTGGGACTAGCGGGTAGCACAGATACGCAGTATTTT CASSQLGLAGSTDTQYF
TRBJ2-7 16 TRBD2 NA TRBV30 TGTGCCTGGAGTGTACTGGGAGCGGGAGGTCACGGAGAGCAGTACTTC CAWSVLGAGGHGEQYF
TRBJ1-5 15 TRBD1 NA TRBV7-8 TGTGCCAGCAGCTTAAGGGACAGGGGGCATCAGCCCCAGCATTTT CASSLRDRGHQPQHF
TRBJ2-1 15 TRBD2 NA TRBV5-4 TGTGCCAGCAGCTTGAGACTAGCGGATTACAATGAGCAGTTCTTC CASSLRLADYNEQFF
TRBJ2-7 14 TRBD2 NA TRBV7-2 TGTGCCAGCAGCCTCGCTAGCGGCTCCTACGAGCAGTACTTC CASSLASGSYEQYF